The 16 T cell receptor beta chains given below trace back to one sample, sequenced in a study of blood T cell repertoires in COVID-19. The assay was immunoSEQ multiplex PCR, and TCRdb's table has in-frame clones only and misses some. This sample has fewer than 250,000 clones, with 89% found just once. The sequenced sample consisted of peripheral blood. The receptors originated from a man aged 55 to 69 who had recovered from COVID-19.

The chain combines TRBV28 with TRBJ2-7; D is ambiguous. The V gene lost 6 bases and the J gene lost 4 bases, with 16 bases spanning the gap. The CDR3 is 14 residues long. Germline CDR1 and CDR2: MDHEN and SYDVKM. CDR3 amino acids: CASRGAWLAYEQYF. The CDR3 nucleotides read TGTGCCAGCAGGGGCGCATGGTTGGCGTACGAGCAGTACTTC. The entire variable domain, with the rest obtained from reference TRBV28 and TRBJ2-7, is as follows: DVKVTQSSRYLVKRTGEKVFLECVQDMDHENMFWYRQDPGLGLRLIYFSYDVKMKEKGDIPEGYSVSREKKERFSLILESASTNQTSMYLCASRGAWLAYEQYFGPGTRLTVT.

V usage is TRBV5-5 and J usage is TRBJ2-7, with 7 bases lining up with TRBD1. The length of the CDR3 is 13 residues. CDR1 and CDR2 from the germline V gene are SGHKS and YYEKEE (reference sequence). The junction had 6 bases not matched to a gene; V was cut back by 3 bases and J by 6 bases. Here the CDR3 reads CASSWGQTSEQYF. CDR3 DNA: TGTGCCAGCAGCTGGGGACAGACGTCCGAGCAGTACTTC.

The CDR3 spells CASSLAHGATQNTEAFF. CDR3 DNA sequence: TGCGCCAGCAGCTTGGCCCACGGTGCGACTCAGAACACTGAAGCTTTCTTT. The J gene is TRBJ1-1, the V gene TRBV5-1; D gene unclear. The CDR3 is 17 residues long. The germline V gene has CDR1 SGHRS and CDR2 YFSETQ. The V end was cut by 0 bases, the J end by 1 base, with 16 bases between.

The rearrangement links TRBV24-1 to TRBJ2-3, with TRBD2 matching 13 bases. The germline gives CDR1 KGHDR, CDR2 SFDVKD. The CDR3 is 16 residues long. Trimming at V came to 3 bases and at J to 4 bases, leaving 3 bases not matched to a gene. The CDR3 DNA follows: TGTGCCACCAGTGATCGGACTAGCGGGGGTCCAGATACGCAGTATTTT. Residues: CATSDRTSGGPDTQYF.

The chain combines TRBV28 with TRBJ2-3; 13 bases are a match to TRBD2. Germline lookup yields CDR1 MDHEN and CDR2 SYDVKM. V shed 10 bases, J shed 3 bases, and the junction held 4 bases outside the gene matches. The CDR3 loop spans 14 amino acids. The CDR3 DNA reads as TGTGCCACCGGACTAGCGGGAGTGACAGATACGCAGTATTTT. Its translation: CATGLAGVTDTQYF.

This clone was picked up a small number of times. The rearrangement links TRBV5-4 to TRBJ1-1; D perhaps matches TRBD1 (6 bases). Trimming cost V 0 bases and J 6 bases, with 18 bases left between them. CDR1 is SGHNT and CDR2 is YYREEE in the germline V gene (reference sequence). The CDR3 has 16 residues. CDR3 DNA sequence: TGTGCCAGCAGCTTGGGGTTGGCAGGGGTGAGGGCTGAAGCTTTCTTT. It encodes CASSLGLAGVRAEAFF.

The chain employs TRBV18 and TRBJ2-1; D might be TRBD1 (6 bases). Per the germline V gene, CDR1 is KGHSH and CDR2 is LQKENI. This CDR3 has 15 residues. V shed 3 bases and J shed 7 bases, with 16 bases lying between them. CDR3 DNA: TGTGCCAGCTCACCGCAGAGGGTAGGGGGTAATGAGCAGTTCTTC. This translates into CASSPQRVGGNEQFF.

The chain carries TRBV18 and TRBJ1-2, with 8 nucleotides matching TRBD1. V lost 5 bases to trimming and J lost 4 bases; unmatched junction nucleotides: 9. The germline V gene has CDR1 KGHSH and CDR2 LQKENI. This CDR3 contains 15 residues. CDR3 sequence reads: CASSADRVNSYGYTF. As DNA, the CDR3 is TGTGCCAGCTCAGCGGACAGGGTGAATTCCTATGGCTACACCTTC.

J is TRBJ1-5 and V is TRBV12-3 or TRBV12-4; a weak D match, TRBD1 (6 bases). This CDR3 is 13 amino acids long. Trimming took 5 bases from V and 1 from J, leaving 6 bases between them. The CDR3 region is CASSGQSNQPQHF. The CDR3 nucleotides are TGTGCCAGCAGTGGACAGAGCAATCAGCCCCAGCATTTT.

Comment on this clone: At one end the junction does not follow the germline gene, possibly because of a read error. The J gene is TRBJ2-1, the V gene TRBV7-7, with 7 bases identical to TRBD2. The CDR3 is 15 residues long. Germline CDR1 is SSHAT and CDR2 is FNYEAQ (reference sequence). The chain's CDR3 is CASSLTAGQYNEQFF. For the CDR3, the DNA is TGTGCTAGCAGCTTAACAGCGGGGCAGTACAATGAGCAGTTCTTC. The complete variable domain, with remaining parts taken from reference TRBV7-7 and TRBJ2-1, reads GAGVSQSPRYKVTKRGQDVTLRCDPISSHATLYWYQQALGQGPEFLTYFNYEAQPDKSGLPSDRFSAERPEGSISTLTIQRTEQRDSAMYRCASSLTAGQYNEQFFGPGTRLTVL.

This clone was observed a single time. This chain links TRBV6-1 with TRBJ1-1, with 8 bases identical to TRBD1. Looked up from germline, CDR1 is MNHNS and CDR2 is SASEGT. This CDR3 comprises 15 residues. Losses at the gene ends were 0 bases for V and 3 bases for J; bases not matched to a gene: 3. CDR3 sequence: CASSEAQGADTEAFF. The CDR3 nucleotides are TGTGCCAGCAGTGAAGCGCAGGGGGCGGACACTGAAGCTTTCTTT.

Only a few counts were recorded for this clone. This rearrangement joins TRBV7-8 to TRBJ2-3; 8 bases match TRBD2. Trimming cost V 6 bases and J 4 bases; bases outside gene matches: 12. The germline V gene has CDR1 SGHVS and CDR2 FQNEAQ. The CDR3 length is 16 residues. DNA of the CDR3: TGTGCCAGCAGAAATCCGCCGGGACTAGGCGCAGATACGCAGTATTTT. Its protein is CASRNPPGLGADTQYF.

The chain carries TRBV28 and TRBJ1-1; TRBD1 matches at 8 bases. With V trimmed by 6 bases and J by 7 bases, 4 bases remained unmatched. Germline CDR1 and CDR2: MDHEN and SYDVKM. The CDR3 runs to 12 residues. CDR3 amino acids: CASRADRGEAFF. The DNA of the CDR3 is TGTGCCAGCAGGGCAGACAGGGGTGAAGCTTTCTTT.

The chain has TRBV28 and TRBJ1-2, with 7 nucleotides matching TRBD1. Germline V gene sequence: CDR1 MDHEN, CDR2 SYDVKM. The CDR3 is 15 residues long. V lost 1 base to trimming and J lost 4 bases; unmatched junction nucleotides: 6. CDR3 sequence: CASSLFRGEVYGYTF. In DNA form, the CDR3 reads TGTGCCAGCAGTTTATTCAGGGGGGAGGTCTATGGCTACACCTTC.

The J gene is TRBJ2-1, the V gene TRBV4-2, with D possibly matching TRBD2 (5 bases). The V end lost 4 bases, the J end lost 8 bases, and 27 bases lay between the germline ends. Germline CDR1 LGHNA, CDR2 YNFKEQ. This CDR3 has 18 residues. The CDR3 protein is CASSRQFQSGLAVDEQFF. CDR3 DNA: TGTGCCAGCAGCCGCCAATTCCAAAGCGGACTTGCGGTGGATGAGCAGTTCTTC.

This chain connects TRBV5-4 to TRBJ2-7; 7 bases agree with TRBD2. Per germline, CDR1 SGHNT and CDR2 YYREEE (reference sequence). The CDR3 is 14 amino acids. V shed 2 bases and J 4 bases; nucleotides not matched to a gene: 6. The CDR3 bases are TGTGCCAGCAGCTTTACGGGGGGTAGGTACGAGCAGTACTTC. This translates into CASSFTGGRYEQYF.